A selection of T cell receptor beta chains follows, all from one sample in a study of identical twins. TCRdb fed the 5' RACE reads into MiXCR, producing one record per CDR3 protein. The data show roughly 250,000 distinct CDR3 sequences, around 7.6% seen once. These data were also reused for a study on yellow fever vaccine responses in identical twins.

Sample: CD8+ T cells sorted from blood. Source of these receptors: a woman aged 18-29 years in good health. Both conserved end residues are part of each CDR3. D genes are given only for firm matches. Part of the rows lack a size; the others show once, few, many or a class for expanded clones.

CDR3 protein: CATSDTSDRSTNYGYTF; CDR3 DNA: TGTGCCACCAGTGATACCTCTGACAGGAGTACTAACTATGGCTACACCTTC; V gene: TRBV24-1; D gene: -; clone size: -; J gene: TRBJ1-2
CDR3 protein: CASSFRTGGNEQFF; CDR3 DNA: TGTGCCAGCAGTTTCCGGACAGGGGGGAATGAGCAGTTCTTC; V gene: TRBV28; D gene: TRBD1; clone size: -; J gene: TRBJ2-1
CDR3 protein: CAVGGAGYETQYF; CDR3 DNA: TGCGCCGTAGGGGGCGCAGGGTATGAGACCCAGTACTTC; V gene: TRBV27; D gene: TRBD1; clone size: few; J gene: TRBJ2-5
CDR3 protein: CASSDGPLQETQYF; CDR3 DNA: TGTGCCAGCAGTGATGGTCCGCTCCAAGAGACCCAGTACTTC; V gene: TRBV2; D gene: -; clone size: few; J gene: TRBJ2-5
CDR3 protein: CASSGQGSTYEQYF; CDR3 DNA: TGTGCCAGCAGTGGACAGGGGTCCACCTACGAGCAGTACTTC; V gene: TRBV12-3/TRBV12-4; D gene: TRBD1; clone size: many; J gene: TRBJ2-7
CDR3 protein: CAISGTGDPYEQYF; CDR3 DNA: TGTGCCATCAGTGGGACAGGGGATCCCTACGAGCAGTACTTC; V gene: TRBV10-3; D gene: TRBD1; clone size: many; J gene: TRBJ2-7
CDR3 protein: CASSTRDSSTYEQYF; CDR3 DNA: TGTGCCAGCAGCACCCGGGACAGTTCGACCTACGAGCAGTACTTC; V gene: TRBV7-9; D gene: TRBD1; clone size: -; J gene: TRBJ2-7
CDR3 protein: CASYGLAGFGTQYF; CDR3 DNA: TGTGCCAGCTACGGACTAGCGGGGTTTGGAACGCAGTATTTT; V gene: TRBV6-2/TRBV6-3; D gene: TRBD2; clone size: few; J gene: TRBJ2-3
CDR3 protein: CASSRRDLRSQDTQYF; CDR3 DNA: TGCGCCAGCAGCCGCAGGGATCTTCGCTCGCAAGATACGCAGTATTTT; V gene: TRBV4-1; D gene: -; clone size: many; J gene: TRBJ2-3
CDR3 protein: CASRPRGVGYGYTF; CDR3 DNA: TGTGCCAGCAGACCGCGGGGGGTAGGCTATGGCTACACCTTC; V gene: TRBV28; D gene: -; clone size: -; J gene: TRBJ1-2
CDR3 protein: CASSFEVAQPYEQYF; CDR3 DNA: TGTGCCAGCAGTTTCGAGGTAGCGCAACCCTACGAGCAGTACTTC; V gene: TRBV28; D gene: -; clone size: few; J gene: TRBJ2-7
CDR3 protein: CATIDIGGEETQYF; CDR3 DNA: TGTGCCACCATCGATATAGGGGGCGAAGAGACCCAGTACTTC; V gene: TRBV6-1; D gene: TRBD1; clone size: few; J gene: TRBJ2-5
CDR3 protein: CASSQDFWGKLIVGPRTGELFF; CDR3 DNA: TGTGCCAGCAGCCAAGATTTTTGGGGGAAGCTTATCGTGGGGCCCCGCACCGGGGAGCTGTTTTTT; V gene: TRBV3-1; D gene: -; clone size: few; J gene: TRBJ2-2
CDR3 protein: CASGDSRGGYTF; CDR3 DNA: TGCGCCAGCGGGGACAGCCGCGGTGGCTACACCTTC; V gene: TRBV10-2; D gene: TRBD1; clone size: many; J gene: TRBJ1-2
CDR3 protein: CSARVEPRTSGRAGELFF; CDR3 DNA: TGCAGTGCTAGAGTGGAACCGCGGACTAGCGGGAGGGCCGGGGAGCTGTTTTTT; V gene: TRBV20-1; D gene: TRBD2; clone size: many; J gene: TRBJ2-2
CDR3 protein: CASSLYGGSSYNEQFF; CDR3 DNA: TGCGCCAGCAGCTTGTACGGGGGGAGCTCCTACAATGAGCAGTTCTTC; V gene: TRBV5-1; D gene: TRBD2; clone size: many; J gene: TRBJ2-1
CDR3 protein: CASSFRLTDEQYF; CDR3 DNA: TGTGCCAGCAGTTTCCGACTAACCGACGAGCAGTACTTC; V gene: TRBV28; D gene: -; clone size: few; J gene: TRBJ2-7
CDR3 protein: CASSEFRQYNEQFF; CDR3 DNA: TGTGCCAGCAGTGAATTCCGGCAATACAATGAGCAGTTCTTC; V gene: TRBV2; D gene: -; clone size: many; J gene: TRBJ2-1
CDR3 protein: CASGRVSYGYTF; CDR3 DNA: TGTGCCAGCGGTCGGGTGAGCTATGGCTACACCTTC; V gene: TRBV27; D gene: -; clone size: -; J gene: TRBJ1-2
CDR3 protein: CASSFQRVRFNEQFF; CDR3 DNA: TGTGCCAGCAGTTTCCAGCGGGTGAGGTTCAATGAGCAGTTCTTC; V gene: TRBV28; D gene: -; clone size: few; J gene: TRBJ2-1
CDR3 protein: CASSLAAREYQETQYF; CDR3 DNA: TGTGCCAGCAGCTTAGCGGCACGGGAGTACCAAGAGACCCAGTACTTC; V gene: TRBV7-6; D gene: -; clone size: many; J gene: TRBJ2-5
CDR3 protein: CASSLNAVGTEAFF; CDR3 DNA: TGTGCCAGCAGCTTAAATGCTGTGGGCACTGAAGCTTTCTTT; V gene: TRBV7-9; D gene: -; clone size: few; J gene: TRBJ1-1
CDR3 protein: CASSERGATYEQYF; CDR3 DNA: TGTGCCAGCAGTGAAAGGGGGGCAACCTACGAGCAGTACTTC; V gene: TRBV2; D gene: -; clone size: -; J gene: TRBJ2-7
CDR3 protein: CASSTRTGRVNTEAFF; CDR3 DNA: TGTGCCAGCAGCACGCGGACAGGGCGGGTGAACACTGAAGCTTTCTTT; V gene: TRBV7-9; D gene: TRBD1; clone size: many; J gene: TRBJ1-1